These T cell receptor beta chains were read from a single sample in a study of blood T cell repertoires in COVID-19. The repertoire was sequenced with immunoSEQ multiplex PCR; TCRdb's copy has only in-frame clones and lacks some. The table records over 95,000 clones, less than 90% of them present only once. Sequencing was carried out using peripheral blood. The origin of the receptors is a man between 65 and 85 years old with active or convalescent COVID-19. Both conserved end residues are part of each CDR3. The D gene is left open where the match is weak. Size is omitted from some rows. Given values are once, few, many or a class for expanded clones.

clone size | J gene | V gene | D gene | CDR3 protein | CDR3 DNA
few | TRBJ2-1 | TRBV5-1 | TRBD2 | CASSLRGGPDNEQFF | TGCGCCAGCAGCCTGCGGGGGGGCCCGGACAATGAGCAGTTCTTC
. | TRBJ1-2 | TRBV2 | . | CASSPRNNYGYTF | TGTGCCAGCAGTCCCAGGAATAACTATGGCTACACCTTC
. | TRBJ2-2 | TRBV6-5 | . | CASSRGSPNTGELFF | TGTGCCAGCAGTCGCGGGTCCCCCAACACCGGGGAGCTGTTTTTT
once | TRBJ2-5 | TRBV7-2 | TRBD2 | CASSLAGTSGGETQYF | TGTGCCAGCAGCTTAGCAGGGACTAGCGGGGGGGAGACCCAGTACTTC
. | TRBJ2-1 | TRBV7-3 | TRBD1 | CASSPQGPGGENEQFF | TGTGCCAGCAGCCCCCAAGGGCCAGGGGGTGAGAATGAGCAGTTCTTC
few | TRBJ1-2 | TRBV2 | . | CASSLAGGGYTF | TGTGCCAGTAGTCTGGCTGGGGGGGGCTACACCTTC
. | TRBJ2-5 | TRBV15 | . | CATSRDLRGLETQYF | TGTGCCACCAGCAGAGATCTTCGGGGTTTGGAGACCCAGTACTTC
few | TRBJ2-7 | TRBV28 | TRBD1 | CASRPRQGGTYEQYF | TGTGCCAGCAGACCCCGACAGGGGGGGACCTACGAGCAGTACTTC
once | TRBJ1-1 | TRBV19 | TRBD1 | CASSTRSTGENTEAFF | TGTGCCAGTAGTACCAGATCGACAGGGGAGAACACTGAAGCTTTCTTT
. | TRBJ2-1 | TRBV5-1 | . | CASSLVGWRGPTHEQFF | TGCGCCAGCAGCTTGGTAGGGTGGCGGGGGCCCACCCATGAGCAGTTCTTC
. | TRBJ1-2 | TRBV6-5 | TRBD1 | CASSWTGGVYGYTF | TGTGCCAGCAGTTGGACAGGGGGGGTCTATGGCTACACCTTC
. | TRBJ1-2 | TRBV7-9 | TRBD1 | CASSLNSGQAGYTF | TGTGCCAGCAGCTTAAACAGTGGACAGGCTGGCTACACCTTC
. | TRBJ1-5 | TRBV28 | TRBD1 | CASVGGQGNQPQHF | TGTGCCAGCGTTGGGGGACAGGGCAATCAGCCCCAGCATTTT
. | TRBJ1-3 | TRBV12-5 | . | CASGLVRQGNSGNTIYF | TGTGCTAGTGGTTTGGTACGGCAGGGGAACTCTGGAAACACCATATATTTT
. | TRBJ2-3 | TRBV19 | . | CASSISDTQYF | TGTGCCAGTAGTATCTCGGATACGCAGTATTTT
. | TRBJ2-1 | TRBV2 | . | CASTPGHGLVGYNEQFF | TGTGCCAGCACCCCCGGACATGGCCTGGTAGGGTACAATGAGCAGTTCTTC
. | TRBJ2-2 | TRBV19 | TRBD1 | CASSPSDRGLNTGELFF | TGTGCCAGTAGTCCCTCGGACAGGGGGCTAAACACCGGGGAGCTGTTTTTT
few | TRBJ1-2 | TRBV2 | . | CASSDQGLNYGYTF | TGTGCCAGCAGTGATCAGGGGCTCAACTATGGCTACACCTTC
. | TRBJ2-5 | TRBV28 | TRBD2 | CASSLGAGGQETQYF | TGTGCCAGCAGTTTAGGCGCGGGGGGTCAAGAGACCCAGTACTTC
. | TRBJ2-6 | TRBV6-5 | TRBD1 | CASSYTGQAGANVLTF | TGTGCCAGCAGTTACACGGGACAGGCGGGGGCCAACGTCCTGACTTTC
. | TRBJ2-7 | TRBV11-2 | . | CASSLEGANPYEQYF | TGTGCCAGCAGCTTAGAAGGGGCTAACCCCTACGAGCAGTACTTC
. | TRBJ1-2 | TRBV6-5 | . | CASTNGGDGYTF | TGTGCCAGCACCAACGGGGGAGATGGCTACACCTTC
. | TRBJ1-5 | TRBV6-5 | . | CASSYSGALNQPQHF | TGTGCCAGCAGTTACTCAGGGGCCCTCAATCAGCCCCAGCATTTT
. | TRBJ2-3 | TRBV7-2 | TRBD2 | CASSLAPAGAPTDTQYF | TGTGCCAGCAGCTTAGCGCCAGCGGGGGCACCCACAGATACGCAGTATTTT
. | TRBJ1-6 | TRBV18 | . | CASSPGGHNSPLHF | TGTGCCAGCTCACCGGGGGGGCATAATTCACCCCTCCACTTT
. | TRBJ2-5 | TRBV9 | . | CASSVRGRGETQYF | TGTGCCAGCAGCGTCCGGGGCCGGGGGGAGACCCAGTACTTC
. | TRBJ2-3 | TRBV28 | . | CASSSLGGRDTQYF | TGTGCCAGCAGTTCCCTGGGGGGGCGGGATACGCAGTATTTT
. | TRBJ1-3 | TRBV28 | TRBD1 | CASSPPPGQGAFGNTIYF | TGTGCCAGCAGCCCGCCCCCGGGACAGGGGGCGTTCGGAAACACCATATATTTT
. | TRBJ1-2 | TRBV18 | . | CASSPNGQTLNYGYTF | TGTGCCAGCTCACCAAATGGGCAAACCCTTAACTATGGCTACACCTTC
. | TRBJ2-2 | TRBV3-1/TRBV3-2 | TRBD2 | CASSQWSSGGTNTGELFF | TGTGCCAGCAGCCAATGGTCTAGCGGGGGGACGAACACCGGGGAGCTGTTTTTT
. | TRBJ1-4 | TRBV7-9 | . | CASSLGGQGSEKLFF | TGTGCCAGCAGCTTAGGGGGCCAGGGGAGTGAAAAACTGTTTTTT
few | TRBJ1-2 | TRBV7-2 | TRBD1 | CASSSGTGFGYTF | TGTGCCAGCAGCTCCGGGACAGGGTTTGGCTACACCTTC
once | TRBJ2-4 | TRBV5-8 | TRBD1 | CASSRGRIGAKNIQYF | TGTGCCAGCAGCAGGGGGCGAATTGGGGCCAAAAACATTCAGTACTTC
. | TRBJ1-3 | TRBV28 | . | CASTTSGPGTIYF | TGTGCCAGCACCACCTCAGGGCCCGGCACCATATATTTT
. | TRBJ1-1 | TRBV14 | . | CASSQRTDSEAFF | TGTGCCAGCAGCCAAAGAACGGACAGTGAAGCTTTCTTT
once | TRBJ1-5 | TRBV7-9 | . | CASSLAGQINQPQHF | TGTGCCAGCAGCTTAGCCGGACAGATCAATCAGCCCCAGCATTTT
once | TRBJ2-7 | TRBV5-1 | TRBD2 | CASSQLAGGYEQYF | TGCGCCAGCAGCCAACTAGCGGGGGGCTACGAGCAGTACTTC
. | TRBJ2-5 | TRBV6-2/TRBV6-3 | TRBD1 | CASTPRGQGQETQYF | TGTGCCAGCACCCCTCGAGGACAGGGGCAGGAGACCCAGTACTTC
. | TRBJ2-3 | TRBV19 | TRBD1 | CASRNRGTFTSTDTQYF | TGTGCCAGTAGGAACAGGGGGACTTTCACTAGCACAGATACGCAGTATTTT
. | TRBJ1-1 | TRBV5-6 | . | CASSAPGPALEAFF | TGTGCCAGCAGCGCACCAGGTCCAGCCTTAGAAGCTTTCTTT
. | TRBJ1-1 | TRBV5-1 | . | CASSLGSVEGTEAFF | TGCGCCAGCAGCTTGGGTTCAGTGGAGGGCACTGAAGCTTTCTTT
. | TRBJ2-5 | TRBV30 | TRBD2 | CAWRTSGGAQYF | TGTGCCTGGAGAACTAGCGGGGGAGCCCAGTACTTC
. | TRBJ2-2 | TRBV27 | TRBD2 | CASRIYSGGTLNTGELFF | TGTGCCAGCAGGATCTATAGCGGGGGGACATTGAACACCGGGGAGCTGTTTTTT
. | TRBJ2-3 | TRBV29-1 | TRBD2 | CSVPTTGGSTDTQYF | TGCAGCGTTCCCACGACGGGGGGGAGCACAGATACGCAGTATTTT
. | TRBJ2-3 | TRBV7-9 | . | CASSQSTDTQYF | TGTGCCAGCAGTCAAAGCACAGATACGCAGTATTTT
few | TRBJ1-5 | TRBV28 | TRBD1 | CASTGQGAQPQHF | TGTGCCAGCACAGGACAGGGGGCTCAGCCCCAGCATTTT
. | TRBJ2-5 | TRBV4-3 | . | CASSQDWGREETQYF | TGCGCCAGCAGCCAAGATTGGGGCAGGGAAGAGACCCAGTACTTC
. | TRBJ2-1 | TRBV7-6 | TRBD2 | CASSSGLAGGRYNEQFF | TGTGCCAGCAGCTCGGGACTAGCGGGGGGGCGCTACAATGAGCAGTTCTTC
few | TRBJ1-1 | TRBV7-8 | . | CASSLNRVRNAEAFF | TGTGCCAGCAGCTTAAACAGGGTCAGGAACGCTGAAGCTTTCTTT
. | TRBJ2-7 | TRBV5-1 | TRBD2 | CASSPGGAREQYF | TGCGCCAGCAGTCCCGGGGGGGCGCGGGAGCAGTACTTC
. | TRBJ2-1 | TRBV7-2 | TRBD2 | CASSFLGQRGPGQYNEQFF | TGTGCCAGCAGCTTTCTTGGGCAGCGGGGGCCCGGACAGTACAATGAGCAGTTCTTC
. | TRBJ2-7 | TRBV4-1 | . | CASSQGAGLGEQYF | TGCGCCAGCAGCCAAGGTGCAGGACTCGGCGAGCAGTACTTC
. | TRBJ1-5 | TRBV19 | TRBD1 | CASYDRGDRQPQHF | TGTGCCAGTTACGACAGGGGGGATCGACAGCCCCAGCATTTT
. | TRBJ1-5 | TRBV4-1 | . | CASSQDPLLQGFGNQPQHF | TGCGCCAGCAGCCAAGATCCACTTCTGCAGGGGTTTGGCAATCAGCCCCAGCATTTT
. | TRBJ1-1 | TRBV7-2 | TRBD1 | CASSPETGAMNTEAFF | TGTGCCAGCAGCCCAGAGACAGGGGCCATGAACACTGAAGCTTTCTTT
. | TRBJ1-5 | TRBV6-4 | TRBD1 | CASSTRAQGGLIINQPQHF | TGTGCCAGCAGCACGCGGGCCCAGGGGGGCCTTATCATCAATCAGCCCCAGCATTTT
. | TRBJ2-2 | TRBV7-3 | . | CASSSQGSGELFF | TGTGCCAGCAGCTCCCAGGGGAGCGGGGAGCTGTTTTTT
. | TRBJ1-2 | TRBV9 | TRBD1 | CASSVEPGGIRGYTF | TGTGCCAGCAGCGTAGAGCCAGGGGGCATACGGGGCTACACCTTC
. | TRBJ2-1 | TRBV5-1 | . | CASSLGQGLGEQFF | TGCGCCAGCAGCTTGGGGCAGGGGTTGGGTGAGCAGTTCTTC